This T cell receptor beta chain was identified in a study of CD8 T cells in ankylosing spondylitis. Study outcomes and limitations: Disease-linked clones had a CD8+ phenotype and relatively low frequency in peripheral blood. Prior work had noted some motif variants in reactive arthritis blood and synovial fluid. It appeared that ankylosing spondylitis blood was characterized by a TCR beta motif of under ten highly homologous variants. Clones tied to disease were said to be significantly enriched in matched ankylosing spondylitis synovial fluid.

CDR3 length equals 17 residues. Germline V gene sequence: CDR1 MNHEY, CDR2 SVGAGI. The V end lost 0 bases, the J end lost 3 bases, and 18 bases lay between the germline ends. From the 5' RACE reads, TCRdb called clonotypes with MiXCR, one entry per CDR3 protein. The sample consists of 250,000 to 300,000 distinct CDR3 sequences, about 20% of them appearing once. This clonotype was recorded many times. Its antigen is not known. The chain joins TRBV6-5 to TRBJ2-7; weak D call: TRBD1 (6 bases). The sample taken for sequencing was blood, either unsorted or a sorted T cell fraction (not recorded which). This sequence was found in a male donor with ankylosing spondylitis or in good health (not recorded which). CDR3 residues: CASSYSRYSEGHYEQYF. The CDR3 nucleotides read TGTGCCAGCAGTTACTCGAGATATAGCGAGGGACACTACGAGCAGTACTTC.